One sample yielded the 22 T cell receptor beta chains listed below, sequenced in a study of pediatric ulcerative colitis. One to two pinch biopsies were taken from the rectum during colonoscopy. Produced via immunoSEQ multiplex PCR; TCRdb's table is partial and in-frame only. The sample lists about 37,000 clones, roughly 70% seen once, with about 9.1% in the top ten. The sample was gut tissue. The source is a boy aged 10-17 years with severe ulcerative colitis.

The chain links TRBV5-1 to TRBJ1-4; TRBD1 is a possible D gene (5 bases). V lost 0 bases and J 0 bases, leaving 12 bases between the germline ends. The CDR3 length is 17 residues. CDR1 SGHRS and CDR2 YFSETQ come from the germline V gene. The CDR3 DNA sequence: TGCGCCAGCAGCTTGGCCCGGTCGGGGGCAACTAATGAAAAACTGTTTTTT. Translation: CASSLARSGATNEKLFF. Combining the CDR3 with reference TRBV5-1 and TRBJ1-4 gives the whole variable domain KAGVTQTPRYLIKTRGQQVTLSCSPISGHRSVSWYQQTPGQGLQFLFEYFSETQRNKGNFPGRFSGRQFSNSRSEMNVSTLELGDSALYLCASSLARSGATNEKLFFGSGTQLSVL.

This chain joins TRBV6-5 and TRBJ1-2; no firm D call. V was shortened by 2 bases and J by 2 bases, with 6 bases between the two germline ends. Germline V lookup: CDR1 MNHEY, CDR2 SVGAGI. This CDR3 is 13 amino acids long. Here the CDR3 DNA reads TGTGCCAGCAGTTACGCAGGAAACTATGGCTACACCTTC. It encodes CASSYAGNYGYTF.

The rearrangement joins TRBV20-1 to TRBJ1-4; D is unclear. The CDR3 extends over 11 amino acids. Deletions cut 2 bases from V and 8 bases from J, with 6 bases between. Germline V lookup: CDR1 DFQATT, CDR2 SNEGSKA (reference sequence). The CDR3 sequence: CSARHDEKLFF. CDR3 nucleotides: TGCAGTGCTAGACACGACGAAAAACTGTTTTTT.

The gene calls are TRBV28 and TRBJ2-5; D is unresolved. The CDR3 has 13 residues. V gave up 5 bases and J gave up 6 bases, with 13 bases separating them. Germline CDR1 is MDHEN and CDR2 is SYDVKM. CDR3 loop: CASSEILEKTQYF. The CDR3 nucleotides read TGTGCCAGCAGTGAGATATTGGAGAAGACCCAGTACTTC.

The chain carries TRBV5-1 and TRBJ2-7; D not resolved. The germline CDR1 and CDR2 sequences are SGHRS and YFSETQ. V lost 2 bases and J 0 bases, leaving 6 bases between the germline ends. This CDR3 spans 13 amino acids. CDR3 loop: CASSLLTSYEQYF. In nucleotides, the CDR3 is TGCGCCAGCAGCTTACTGACCTCCTACGAGCAGTACTTC.

CDR3 nucleotide sequence: TGCGCCAGCAAGGAGAGGGAGACCCAGTACTTC. This codes for CASKERETQYF. This chain uses TRBV5-1 with TRBJ2-5; D remains ambiguous. Germline loops: CDR1 SGHRS, CDR2 YFSETQ. V lost 6 bases and J lost 5, with 8 bases in between. The CDR3 sequence is 11 residues long.

The chain combines TRBV11-1 with TRBJ1-2; no clear D gene. Between the trimmed V and J ends, which lost 5 bases and 8 bases, there was a span of 21 bases. CDR3 size: 15 residues. Germline V gene sequence: CDR1 SGHAT, CDR2 FQDESV (reference sequence). The CDR3 DNA follows: TGTGCCAGCAGCCAGACACCACCTTGGGCGAGAGGCTACACCTTC. Translated: CASSQTPPWARGYTF.

In the case of this clone: The same CDR3 arises from other DNA sequences in this sample as well. The chain employs TRBV11-2 and TRBJ1-2; 8 bases match TRBD1. This CDR3 comprises 13 residues. V shed 2 bases, J shed 7 bases, and the junction held 3 bases outside the gene matches. Germline V lookup: CDR1 SGHAT, CDR2 FQNNGV. The CDR3 sequence: CASSLTDRGGYTF. The CDR3 DNA follows: TGTGCCAGCAGCTTAACCGACAGGGGTGGCTACACCTTC.

V usage is TRBV5-6 and J usage is TRBJ2-2; 7 bases are shared with TRBD2. Germline CDR1 reads SGHDT; CDR2 reads YYEEEE. V dropped 3 bases and J dropped 5; count of bases not matched to a gene: 13. This CDR3 region has 17 residues. The CDR3 sequence: CASSSPRDWGGTGELFF. The CDR3 DNA reads TGTGCCAGCAGCTCCCCACGGGACTGGGGAGGGACCGGGGAGCTGTTTTTT.

This clone was seen only a few times. The V gene is TRBV2, the J gene TRBJ1-3; no clear D gene. CDR1 and CDR2 (germline): SNHLY, FYNNEI. V was shortened by 1 base and J by 0 bases, with 7 bases between the two germline ends. The CDR3 has 15 amino acids. The CDR3 region is CASSEGPRSGNTIYF. The CDR3 DNA sequence: TGTGCCAGCAGTGAAGGACCTCGCTCTGGAAACACCATATATTTT.

The V and J genes are TRBV9 and TRBJ2-7, with 7 bases lining up with TRBD1. The V gene's germline CDR1 is SGDLS and CDR2 YYNGEE. Germline trimming cut 4 bases from V and 5 bases from J; bases unmatched to any gene: 12. The CDR3 has 15 amino acids. The CDR3 loop reads CASSSSDRAANEQYF. The CDR3 DNA reads as TGTGCCAGCAGCTCCTCCGACAGGGCCGCCAACGAGCAGTACTTC. The full variable domain, rest sourced from reference TRBV9 and TRBJ2-7, is DSGVTQTPKHLITATGQRVTLRCSPRSGDLSVYWYQQSLDQGLQFLIQYYNGEERAKGNILERFSAQQFPDLHSELNLSSLELGDSALYFCASSSSDRAANEQYFGPGTRLTVT.

The chain joins TRBV28 to TRBJ2-3; D remains unclear. The V end lost 4 bases, the J end lost 0 bases, and 14 bases lay between the germline ends. The CDR3 is 16 amino acids. Germline CDR1 is MDHEN and CDR2 is SYDVKM. The CDR3 DNA reads TGTGCCAGCAGTTCCTACGCTAGGGCTAGCACAGATACGCAGTATTTT. It is translated as CASSSYARASTDTQYF.

The V and J genes are TRBV7-6 and TRBJ1-1; 7 nucleotides agree with TRBD1. The CDR3 is made up of 16 amino acids. V gave up 5 bases and J gave up 1 base; unmatched junction bases: 10. Germline CDR1 SGHVS, CDR2 FNYEAQ. The chain's CDR3 is CASSGGQAHANTEAFF. CDR3 bases: TGTGCCAGCAGCGGTGGACAGGCCCACGCGAACACTGAAGCTTTCTTT.

This clone was seen once. V and J are TRBV30 and TRBJ2-7, with D perhaps matching TRBD1 or TRBD2 (6 bases each). This CDR3 has 18 residues. The germline V gene encodes CDR1 GTSNPN and CDR2 SVGIG (reference sequence). V lost 0 bases to trimming and J lost 0 bases, with 21 bases between them. CDR3 sequence (DNA): TGTGCCTGGAGTGTAAGACTAGTGGGGGCCCCGAGCTCCTACGAGCAGTACTTC. It yields the protein CAWSVRLVGAPSSYEQYF.

The chain employs TRBV9 and TRBJ2-5; 10 nucleotides align to TRBD1. The CDR3 contains 15 residues. J was trimmed by 1 base and V by 2 bases; bases with no gene match: 2. Germline V gene sequence: CDR1 SGDLS, CDR2 YYNGEE. CDR3 DNA sequence: TGTGCCAGCAGCGTCGGGACAGGGGCCCAAGAGACCCAGTACTTC. It codes for CASSVGTGAQETQYF.

The rearrangement uses TRBV28 and TRBJ1-5, with D possibly being TRBD1 (6 bases). The CDR3 loop spans 15 amino acids. V was pared by 6 bases and J by 0 bases, with 12 bases between. Germline CDR1 reads MDHEN; CDR2 reads SYDVKM. CDR3: CASRGAEISNQPQHF. CDR3 bases: TGTGCCAGCAGGGGGGCAGAGATTAGCAATCAGCCCCAGCATTTT.

This clone was observed a few times. The rearrangement joins TRBV6-1 to TRBJ1-6; D unclear. The germline V and J ends were trimmed by 3 bases and 0 bases, with 9 bases remaining between them. In germline, CDR1 is MNHNS, CDR2 SASEGT. The CDR3 is made up of 16 amino acids. In DNA form, the CDR3 reads TGTGCCAGCAGTGAGACTGCTAGCTCCTATAATTCACCCCTCCACTTT. Amino acid sequence: CASSETASSYNSPLHF.

This clone came up once. V usage is TRBV6-5 and J usage is TRBJ2-5; possibly TRBD2 for D (5 bases). The germline V gene encodes CDR1 MNHEY and CDR2 SVGAGI. V was shortened by 1 base and J by 5 bases, with 17 bases between the two germline ends. The CDR3 runs 16 residues. DNA of the CDR3: TGTGCCAGCAGTTACTACGGGGATCAGGTCGCTGAGACCCAGTACTTC. It specifies CASSYYGDQVAETQYF.

This clone was seen more than once but under ten times. The V call is TRBV6-5, the J call TRBJ1-5; D unclear. This CDR3 is built from 14 residues. Germline values: CDR1 MNHEY, CDR2 SVGAGI. The V end was cut by 10 bases, the J end by 3 bases, with 16 bases between. CDR3 protein: CATSVGDYNQPQHF. The CDR3 region has the DNA TGTGCCACTTCGGTAGGTGATTACAATCAGCCCCAGCATTTT.

The chain uses TRBV18 and TRBJ1-1; weak D call: TRBD1 (5 bases). This CDR3 has 14 amino acids. The ends were cut back, 3 bases at V and 11 bases at J, with 19 bases in the middle. CDR1 KGHSH and CDR2 LQKENI come from the germline V gene. The CDR3 is CASSPGASRSGAFF. For the CDR3, the DNA is TGTGCCAGCTCACCCGGGGCGAGTCGGAGCGGGGCTTTCTTT.

The chain joins TRBV11-3 to TRBJ2-1; no reliable D call. CDR1 and CDR2 from the germline V gene are SGHNT and YENEEA. This CDR3 region has 12 residues. The V end was cut by 0 bases, the J end by 12 bases, with 9 bases between. The CDR3 region has the DNA TGTGCCAGCAGCTTAGATCAAGCTAGGCAGTTCTTC. Amino acids: CASSLDQARQFF.

This clone was observed once. The rearrangement joins TRBV28 to TRBJ2-7; the D gene could be TRBD1 or TRBD2 (5 bases each). The CDR3 sequence is 15 residues long. The ends were cut back, 4 bases at V and 2 bases at J, with 15 bases in the middle. Germline V gene data show CDR1 as MDHEN and CDR2 as SYDVKM. The chain's CDR3 is CASSSQAEGPYEQYF. In DNA form, the CDR3 reads TGTGCCAGCAGTTCCCAGGCTGAGGGGCCCTACGAGCAGTACTTC.